The 10 T cell receptor beta chains below come from one sample, sequenced in a study of blood T cells in healthy people across ages. Primed by a sample-barcoded 5' primer and a J-beta primer mix, a second PCR proceeded for 7 to 11 cycles. Via MiXCR, TCRdb re-called the 5' RACE reads, giving one row per CDR3 protein. The sample lists roughly 800,000 distinct CDR3 sequences, roughly 50% seen once, with 22% in the top ten. Sample: blood. These receptors all come from a man aged 25-45 years in good health.

The chain links TRBV29-1 to TRBJ1-1, with a tentative D call TRBD1 (6 bases). V lost 6 bases and J 3 bases, leaving 8 bases between the germline ends. Germline V gene sequence: CDR1 SQVTM, CDR2 ANQGSEA. CDR3 length: 11 amino acids. The CDR3 region is CSVGQHTEAFF. DNA for the CDR3: TGCAGCGTCGGACAGCACACTGAAGCTTTCTTT.

The gene calls are TRBV20-1 and TRBJ2-1, with 10 bases matching TRBD1. V gave up 6 bases and J gave up 8 bases; unmatched junction bases: 7. There are 13 residues in the CDR3. Germline lookup yields CDR1 DFQATT and CDR2 SNEGSKA (reference sequence). The CDR3 sequence is CSANDRGHYEQFF. The CDR3 bases are TGCAGTGCAAATGACAGGGGGCACTATGAGCAGTTCTTC.

Concerning this clonotype: Being one base from a much bigger clone, this may be a read error. The rearrangement links TRBV29-1 to TRBJ2-5, with D possibly matching TRBD2 (6 bases). The better agreement between TRBJ2-1 and the DNA end casts doubt on the J call. CDR1 is SQVTM and CDR2 is ANQGSEA in the germline V gene. The CDR3 is made up of 14 amino acids. The CDR3 nucleotides are TGCAGCGTTGGGGATCGGGGGAACCAAGAGACCCAGTTCTTC. It encodes CSVGDRGNQETQFF.

The V and J genes are TRBV4-3 and TRBJ2-5; possible D gene TRBD2, 6 bases. CDR3 size: 16 residues. Trimming pared 0 bases from V and 7 bases from J, leaving 18 bases between. CDR1 and CDR2 (germline): LGHNA, YSLEER. CDR3 protein: CASSQEWEALGGTQYF. CDR3 bases: TGCGCCAGCAGCCAAGAGTGGGAGGCGTTGGGGGGGACCCAGTACTTC.

This sequence joins TRBV5-6 and TRBJ2-1; D call uncertain. V dropped 7 bases and J dropped 8 bases, with 7 bases sitting between them. The CDR3 runs to 10 residues. CDR1 is SGHDT, CDR2 YYEEEE, per germline. The CDR3 region has the DNA TGTGCCAGCGGTGGGTATGAGCAGTTCTTC. Residues: CASGGYEQFF.

The rearrangement joins TRBV6-2 or TRBV6-3 to TRBJ2-7; 9 nucleotides match TRBD2. CDR1 is MNHEY and CDR2 is SVGEGT in the germline V gene. Trimming took 6 bases from V and 6 from J; bases not matched to a gene: 9. The CDR3 sequence is 14 residues long. CDR3 DNA sequence: TGTGCCAGCAGAGATAGCGGGAGACGTGGCGAGCAGTACTTC. Translated: CASRDSGRRGEQYF.

The chain recombines TRBV15 with TRBJ2-4; TRBD1 might be the D (6 bases). The V gene's germline CDR1 is LNHNV and CDR2 YYDKDF (reference sequence). This CDR3 comprises 17 residues. V was clipped by 1 base and J by 5 bases, with 18 bases between them. CDR3 DNA sequence: TGTGCCACCAGCAGAGTAAAAGGACAGACTACTCAAAACATTCAGTACTTC. Its protein product is CATSRVKGQTTQNIQYF.

This clonotype has more than one count but fewer than ten. The V call is TRBV7-2, the J call TRBJ2-1; D remains unclear. This CDR3 spans 15 amino acids. Trimming removed 1 base at V and 5 bases at J, with 12 bases between. CDR1 and CDR2 (germline): SGHTA, FQGNSA. This chain's CDR3 is CASSLEGQSDNEQFF. The CDR3 DNA sequence: TGTGCCAGCAGCTTAGAAGGCCAGTCCGACAATGAGCAGTTCTTC.

The chain carries TRBV29-1 and TRBJ2-7, with D possibly matching TRBD1 (6 bases). The CDR3 consists of 13 residues. Per the germline V gene, CDR1 is SQVTM and CDR2 is ANQGSEA. Trimming pared 3 bases from V and 1 base from J, leaving 10 bases between. The CDR3 sequence is CSVDTGSSYEQYF. CDR3 in DNA: TGCAGCGTTGATACAGGGAGTTCCTACGAGCAGTACTTC.

This clonotype was observed a few times. This could be a read error, since a much larger clone is one nucleotide away. The chain has TRBV7-6 and TRBJ2-1; D is undetermined. Looked up from germline, CDR1 is SGHVS and CDR2 is FNYEAQ. V was cut by 6 bases and J by 0 bases, with 6 bases left in between. There are 13 residues in the CDR3. CDR3 in amino acids: CASSSFSYNEQFF. In nucleotides, the CDR3 is TGTGCCAGCAGTAGTTTCTCCTACAATGAGCAGTTCTTC.